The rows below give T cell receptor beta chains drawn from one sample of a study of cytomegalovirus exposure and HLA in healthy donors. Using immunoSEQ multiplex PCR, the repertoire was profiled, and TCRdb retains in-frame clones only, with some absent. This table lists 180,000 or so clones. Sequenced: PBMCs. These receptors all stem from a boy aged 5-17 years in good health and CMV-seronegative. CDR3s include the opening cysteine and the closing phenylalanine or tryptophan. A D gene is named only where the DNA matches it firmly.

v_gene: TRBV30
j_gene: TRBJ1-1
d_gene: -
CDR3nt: TGTGCCTGGAGCCAGGGGTTATGGAACACTGAAGCTTTCTTT
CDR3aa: CAWSQGLWNTEAFF

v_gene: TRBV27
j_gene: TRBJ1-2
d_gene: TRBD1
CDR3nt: TGTGCCAGCAGTTCCCCAACAGGGGGCGGATATGGCTACACCTTC
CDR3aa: CASSSPTGGGYGYTF

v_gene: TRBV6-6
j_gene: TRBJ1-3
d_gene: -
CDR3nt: TGTGCCAGCAGTAGACAGACTGGAAACACCATATATTTT
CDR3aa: CASSRQTGNTIYF

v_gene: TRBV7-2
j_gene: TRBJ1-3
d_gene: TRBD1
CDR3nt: TGTGCCAGCAGCTCGCAGGGGGAAGGAAACACCATATATTTT
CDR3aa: CASSSQGEGNTIYF

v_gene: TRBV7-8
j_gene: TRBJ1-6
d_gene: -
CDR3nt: TGTGCCAGCAGCTTAACAGGGTTCGGCAATTCACCCCTCCACTTT
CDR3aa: CASSLTGFGNSPLHF

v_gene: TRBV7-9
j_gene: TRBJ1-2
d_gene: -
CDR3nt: TGTGCCAGCAGTTTACCAGGGGCTAACTATGGCTACACCTTC
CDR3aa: CASSLPGANYGYTF

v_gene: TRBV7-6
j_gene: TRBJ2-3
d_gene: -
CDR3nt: TGTGCCAGCAGCTTAGTCGCGGAGACAGATACGCAGTATTTT
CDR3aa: CASSLVAETDTQYF

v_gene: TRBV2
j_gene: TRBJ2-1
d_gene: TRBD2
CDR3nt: TGTGCCAGCAGGGCTAGCGGAATCTCCTACAATGAGCAGTTCTTC
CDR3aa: CASRASGISYNEQFF

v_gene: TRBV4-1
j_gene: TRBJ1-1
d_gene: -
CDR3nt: TGCGCCAGCAGCCAAGTAGCCACGAACACTGAAGCTTTCTTT
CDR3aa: CASSQVATNTEAFF

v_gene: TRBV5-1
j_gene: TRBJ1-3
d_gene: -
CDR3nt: TGCGCCAGCAGCAACCAGGGATCTGGAAACACCATATATTTT
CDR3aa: CASSNQGSGNTIYF

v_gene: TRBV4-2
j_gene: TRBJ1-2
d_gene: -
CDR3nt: TGTGCCAGCAGCCTCATGCGGGGAGAAGGGGGCTACACCTTC
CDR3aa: CASSLMRGEGGYTF

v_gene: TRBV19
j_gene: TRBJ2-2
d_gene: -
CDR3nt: TGTGCCAGTAGTGTTCAGGGAACCGGCGGGGAGCTGTTTTTT
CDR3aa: CASSVQGTGGELFF

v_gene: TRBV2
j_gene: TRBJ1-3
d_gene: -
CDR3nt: TGTGCCAGCAGTGGGACAGTCTCTGGAAACACCATATATTTT
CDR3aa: CASSGTVSGNTIYF

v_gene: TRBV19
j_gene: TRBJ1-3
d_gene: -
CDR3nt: TGTGCCAGTAGTATCCAGGCCTCCTCTGGAAACACCATATATTTT
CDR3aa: CASSIQASSGNTIYF

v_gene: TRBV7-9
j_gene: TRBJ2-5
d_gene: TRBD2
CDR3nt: TGTGCCAGCAGCTCGGGATGGGGGGGAGAGACCCAGTACTTC
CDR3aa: CASSSGWGGETQYF

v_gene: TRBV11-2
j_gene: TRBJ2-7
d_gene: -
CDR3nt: TGTGCCAGCAGCTTAGCCCGCTACGAGCAGTACTTC
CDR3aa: CASSLARYEQYF

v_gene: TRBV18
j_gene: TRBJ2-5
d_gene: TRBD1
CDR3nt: TGTGCCAGCTCACCACTTGACAGGGTATATGAGACCCAGTACTTC
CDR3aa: CASSPLDRVYETQYF

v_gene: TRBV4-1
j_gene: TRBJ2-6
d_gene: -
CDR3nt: TGCGCCAGCAGCACCAGACAGGTGACTGGGGCCAACGTCCTGACTTTC
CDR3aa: CASSTRQVTGANVLTF

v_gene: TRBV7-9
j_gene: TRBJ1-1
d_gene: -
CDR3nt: TGTGCCAGCAGCCTGACAGCCATGAACACTGAAGCTTTCTTT
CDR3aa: CASSLTAMNTEAFF

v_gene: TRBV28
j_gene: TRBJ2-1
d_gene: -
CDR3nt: TGTGCCAGCAGTTTAGGGCGTTTTTTTAGCAATGAGCAGTTCTTC
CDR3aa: CASSLGRFFSNEQFF

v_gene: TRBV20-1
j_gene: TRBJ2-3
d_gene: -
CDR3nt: TGCAGGGCCAAGGGGCCAGATACGCAGTATTTT
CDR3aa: CRAKGPDTQYF

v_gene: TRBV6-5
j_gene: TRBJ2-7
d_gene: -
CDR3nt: TGTGCCAGCAGTCAAAACAGAAGGGGATCCTACGAGCAGTACTTC
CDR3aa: CASSQNRRGSYEQYF

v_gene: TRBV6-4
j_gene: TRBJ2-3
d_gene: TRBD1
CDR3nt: TGTGCCAGCAGTGTCGGACAGGGGGCAACAGATACGCAGTATTTT
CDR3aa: CASSVGQGATDTQYF

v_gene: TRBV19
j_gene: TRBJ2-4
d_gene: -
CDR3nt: TGTGCCAGTAGCGCCGCTGGGCTAGCCAAAAACATTCAGTACTTC
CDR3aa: CASSAAGLAKNIQYF

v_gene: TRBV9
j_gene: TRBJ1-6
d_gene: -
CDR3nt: TGTGCCAGCAGCGTAGGCCAGGGGAGCTCCTATAATTCACCCCTCCACTTT
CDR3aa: CASSVGQGSSYNSPLHF

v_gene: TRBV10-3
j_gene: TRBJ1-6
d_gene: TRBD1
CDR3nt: TGTGCCATCATGGGACAGGGTGGTGATTCACCCCTCCACTTT
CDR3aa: CAIMGQGGDSPLHF

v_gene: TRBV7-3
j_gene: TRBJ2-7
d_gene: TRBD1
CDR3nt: TGTGCCAGCAGCTTAACCCCGGGACAGAGCTACGAGCAGTACTTC
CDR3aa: CASSLTPGQSYEQYF

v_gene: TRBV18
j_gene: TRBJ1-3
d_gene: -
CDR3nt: TGTGCCAGCACGAGGACAGCGCTCTCTGGAAACACCATATATTTT
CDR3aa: CASTRTALSGNTIYF

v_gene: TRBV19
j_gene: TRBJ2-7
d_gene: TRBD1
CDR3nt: TGTGCCACCTCCGGGACAGGGGGCTCCTACGAGCAGTACTTC
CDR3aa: CATSGTGGSYEQYF

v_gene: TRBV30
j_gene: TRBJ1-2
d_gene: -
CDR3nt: TGTGCCTGGAACCCGACCGGGAGCCACTATGGCTACACCTTC
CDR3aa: CAWNPTGSHYGYTF

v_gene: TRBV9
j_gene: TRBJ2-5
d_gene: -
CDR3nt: TGTGCCAGCAGCGTCAGGTTCCAAGAGACCCAGTACTTC
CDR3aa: CASSVRFQETQYF

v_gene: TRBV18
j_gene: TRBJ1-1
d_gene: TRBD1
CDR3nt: TGTGCCAGCTCACCAAGGGACAGGGAGGCTTTCTTT
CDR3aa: CASSPRDREAFF

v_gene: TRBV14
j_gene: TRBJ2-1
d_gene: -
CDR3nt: TGTGCCAGCAGCCCCGGACTGAAAATCAATGAGCAGTTCTTC
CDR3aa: CASSPGLKINEQFF

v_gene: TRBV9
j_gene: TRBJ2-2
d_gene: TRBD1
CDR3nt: TGTGCCAGCAGCGTAGAGGGGGCGCACGGGGAGCTGTTTTTT
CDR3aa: CASSVEGAHGELFF

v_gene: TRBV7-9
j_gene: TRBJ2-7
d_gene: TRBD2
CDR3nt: TGTGCCAGCAGCTGGACCGTCACAGCGGGGGGTCCCTACGAGCAGTACTTC
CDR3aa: CASSWTVTAGGPYEQYF

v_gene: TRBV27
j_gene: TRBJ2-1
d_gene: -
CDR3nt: TGTGCCAGCAGCTTAGGACATATCAATGAGCAGTTCTTC
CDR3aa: CASSLGHINEQFF

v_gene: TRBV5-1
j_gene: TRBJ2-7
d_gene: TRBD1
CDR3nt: TGCGCCAGCAGCTCCCGGGACAGTAACTACGAGCAGTACTTC
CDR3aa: CASSSRDSNYEQYF

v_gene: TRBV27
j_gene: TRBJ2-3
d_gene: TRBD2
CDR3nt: TGTGCCAGCAGTTCCCCTACCCAGCGGGGGGGACTCACAGATACGCAGTATTTT
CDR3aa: CASSSPTQRGGLTDTQYF

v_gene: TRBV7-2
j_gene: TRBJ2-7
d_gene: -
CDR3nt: TGTGCCAGCAGCTCCCGGGGGACCTCCTACGAGCAGTACTTC
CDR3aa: CASSSRGTSYEQYF

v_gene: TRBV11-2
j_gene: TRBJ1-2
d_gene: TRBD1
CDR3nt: TGTGCCAGCAGCCCCTTAAGGGACAGGGGAATCTATGGCTACACCTTC
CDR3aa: CASSPLRDRGIYGYTF

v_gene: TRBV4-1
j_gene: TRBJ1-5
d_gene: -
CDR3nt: TGCGCCAGCAGCCAAGATGGTATGGCCCAGCCCCAGCATTTT
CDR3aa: CASSQDGMAQPQHF

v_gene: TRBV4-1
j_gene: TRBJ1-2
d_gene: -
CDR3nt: TGCGCCAGCAGCCAAACCGCCGGGGACTATGGCTACACCTTC
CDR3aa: CASSQTAGDYGYTF

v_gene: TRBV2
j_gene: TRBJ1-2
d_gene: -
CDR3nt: TGTGCCAGCCTACGGACAGAGCGAAACTATGGCTACACCTTC
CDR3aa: CASLRTERNYGYTF

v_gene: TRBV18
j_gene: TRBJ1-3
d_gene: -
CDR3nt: TGTGCCAGCTCACCACCCGGAGGCTCTGGAAACACCATATATTTT
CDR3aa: CASSPPGGSGNTIYF

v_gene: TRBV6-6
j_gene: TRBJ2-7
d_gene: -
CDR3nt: TGTGCCAGCAGTTACTGGCAGGGTGACGAGCAGTACTTC
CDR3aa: CASSYWQGDEQYF

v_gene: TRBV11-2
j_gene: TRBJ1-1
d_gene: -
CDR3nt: TGTGCCAGCAGCTTAGACGGTTACGCCACTGAAGCTTTCTTT
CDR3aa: CASSLDGYATEAFF

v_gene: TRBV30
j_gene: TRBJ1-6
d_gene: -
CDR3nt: TGTGCCTGGAGTCAGGGCCGGCAGGGTCTCTCACCCCTCCACTTT
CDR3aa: CAWSQGRQGLSPLHF

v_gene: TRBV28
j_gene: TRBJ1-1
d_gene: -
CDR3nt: TGTGCCAGCAGTTTCAGGCCTATACTGAAGAACACTGAAGCTTTCTTT
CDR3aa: CASSFRPILKNTEAFF

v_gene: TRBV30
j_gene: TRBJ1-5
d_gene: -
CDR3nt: TGTGCCTGGAGTGTACGGAGGGCCGGCAATCAGCCCCAGCATTTT
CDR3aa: CAWSVRRAGNQPQHF

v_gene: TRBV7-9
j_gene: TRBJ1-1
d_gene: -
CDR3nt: TGTGCCAGCAGCTTTTATCTCACAGGGTCGGGGAACACTGAAGCTTTCTTT
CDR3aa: CASSFYLTGSGNTEAFF

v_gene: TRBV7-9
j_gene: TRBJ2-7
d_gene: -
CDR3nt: TGTGCCAGCAGCTTTGCTCAGGCCTCCTACGAGCAGTACTTC
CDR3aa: CASSFAQASYEQYF

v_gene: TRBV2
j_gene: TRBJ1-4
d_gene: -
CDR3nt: TGTGCCAGCAGCCTACAGGAGACTAATGAAAAACTGTTTTTT
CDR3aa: CASSLQETNEKLFF

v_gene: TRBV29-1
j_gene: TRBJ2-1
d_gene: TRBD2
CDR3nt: TGCAGCGCCCGTCCCGGGACTAGCTTTGGCGAGCAGTTCTTC
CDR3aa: CSARPGTSFGEQFF

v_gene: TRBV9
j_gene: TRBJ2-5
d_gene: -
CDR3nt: TGTGCCAGCAGCCTCGGGACTGGACAAGAGACCCAGTACTTC
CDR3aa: CASSLGTGQETQYF